Listed below are T cell receptor beta chains from one sample, sequenced in a study of shared clonotypes between healthy human individuals. The repertoire was sequenced with immunoSEQ multiplex PCR; TCRdb's copy has only in-frame clones and lacks some. The sample lists around 700,000 clones, less than 80% occurring once. Sequences were obtained from memory CD4+ T cells sorted from blood. All receptors derive from a woman aged 30 to 39 in good health. Both conserved end residues are part of each CDR3. Fields, in order: V gene, D gene, clone size, J gene, CDR3 protein, CDR3 DNA. A D gene is named only where the DNA matches it firmly. Size tells how often a clone was seen (once, few, many) or the class of an expanded clone, and some rows leave it out.

v_call: TRBV5-1
d_call: TRBD1
clone_size: NA
j_call: TRBJ2-7
cdr3_aa: CASSLGGTGANYEQYF
cdr3_nt: TGCGCCAGCAGCTTGGGAGGGACAGGGGCCAACTACGAGCAGTACTTC

v_call: TRBV4-2
d_call: NA
clone_size: NA
j_call: TRBJ2-2
cdr3_aa: CASSQVRGSANTGELFF
cdr3_nt: TGTGCCAGCAGCCAAGTCAGGGGATCGGCTAACACCGGGGAGCTGTTTTTT

v_call: TRBV27
d_call: NA
clone_size: once
j_call: TRBJ1-1
cdr3_aa: CASKRDGYTEAFF
cdr3_nt: TGTGCCAGCAAACGGGACGGCTACACTGAAGCTTTCTTT

v_call: TRBV18
d_call: NA
clone_size: NA
j_call: TRBJ2-5
cdr3_aa: CASSPPQETQYF
cdr3_nt: TGTGCCAGCTCACCACCGCAAGAGACCCAGTACTTC

v_call: TRBV11-2
d_call: NA
clone_size: NA
j_call: TRBJ2-7
cdr3_aa: CASSFSPEGEQYF
cdr3_nt: TGTGCCAGCAGCTTTTCTCCGGAGGGGGAGCAGTACTTC

v_call: TRBV5-1
d_call: TRBD1
clone_size: few
j_call: TRBJ1-2
cdr3_aa: CASSLEGGGNYGYTF
cdr3_nt: TGCGCCAGCAGCTTGGAAGGGGGCGGTAACTATGGCTACACCTTC

v_call: TRBV6-5
d_call: NA
clone_size: few
j_call: TRBJ2-2
cdr3_aa: CASSYVGAGELFF
cdr3_nt: TGTGCCAGCAGTTACGTGGGGGCCGGGGAGCTGTTTTTT

v_call: TRBV11-2
d_call: NA
clone_size: NA
j_call: TRBJ1-4
cdr3_aa: CASSQIGGTNEKLFF
cdr3_nt: TGTGCCAGCAGTCAAATTGGGGGGACTAATGAAAAACTGTTTTTT

v_call: TRBV10-3
d_call: TRBD2
clone_size: NA
j_call: TRBJ2-1
cdr3_aa: CATQVTSGSNEQFF
cdr3_nt: TGTGCCACTCAGGTAACTAGCGGGAGCAATGAGCAGTTCTTC

v_call: TRBV12-2
d_call: NA
clone_size: NA
j_call: TRBJ1-3
cdr3_aa: CARGMRGTIYF
cdr3_nt: TGTGCAAGGGGGATGAGGGGCACCATATATTTT

v_call: TRBV6-4
d_call: TRBD1
clone_size: NA
j_call: TRBJ1-2
cdr3_aa: CASSDVGTGTPNYGYTF
cdr3_nt: TGTGCCAGCAGTGACGTCGGGACAGGAACCCCTAACTATGGCTACACCTTC

v_call: TRBV30
d_call: NA
clone_size: NA
j_call: TRBJ2-7
cdr3_aa: CAWSAGGNPYEQYF
cdr3_nt: TGTGCCTGGAGTGCCGGGGGTAACCCGTACGAGCAGTACTTC

v_call: TRBV7-9
d_call: NA
clone_size: NA
j_call: TRBJ2-1
cdr3_aa: CASSLSPHNEQFF
cdr3_nt: TGTGCCAGCAGCCTCTCCCCCCACAATGAGCAGTTCTTC

v_call: TRBV27
d_call: TRBD2
clone_size: NA
j_call: TRBJ2-7
cdr3_aa: CASSLGGGSRYEQYF
cdr3_nt: TGTGCCAGCAGTTTAGGCGGCGGGAGTAGGTACGAGCAGTACTTC

v_call: TRBV25-1
d_call: TRBD2
clone_size: NA
j_call: TRBJ2-7
cdr3_aa: CASSESRGGSKNEQYF
cdr3_nt: TGTGCCAGCAGTGAAAGTCGCGGCGGGAGCAAAAACGAGCAGTACTTC

v_call: TRBV29-1
d_call: NA
clone_size: few
j_call: TRBJ2-1
cdr3_aa: CSADQDEQFF
cdr3_nt: TGCAGCGCCGACCAAGATGAGCAGTTCTTC

v_call: TRBV5-8
d_call: TRBD1
clone_size: NA
j_call: TRBJ1-4
cdr3_aa: CASSHDRARGEKLFF
cdr3_nt: TGTGCCAGCAGCCACGACAGGGCCCGGGGTGAAAAACTGTTTTTT

v_call: TRBV2
d_call: NA
clone_size: few
j_call: TRBJ2-7
cdr3_aa: CASSGRFGSSSYEQYF
cdr3_nt: TGTGCCAGCAGTGGAAGATTCGGCAGCAGCTCCTACGAGCAGTACTTC

v_call: TRBV5-4
d_call: NA
clone_size: NA
j_call: TRBJ2-7
cdr3_aa: CASSSSTVKYEQYF
cdr3_nt: TGTGCCAGCAGCTCATCGACAGTAAAGTACGAGCAGTACTTC

v_call: TRBV28
d_call: NA
clone_size: NA
j_call: TRBJ2-2
cdr3_aa: CASSRSRGAAGELFF
cdr3_nt: TGTGCCAGCAGTCGTAGTCGGGGGGCGGCCGGGGAGCTGTTTTTT

v_call: TRBV10-3
d_call: NA
clone_size: NA
j_call: TRBJ2-1
cdr3_aa: CAIQTYNEQFF
cdr3_nt: TGTGCCATACAGACCTACAATGAGCAGTTCTTC

v_call: TRBV19
d_call: NA
clone_size: NA
j_call: TRBJ1-2
cdr3_aa: CASSIRVEDSYGYTF
cdr3_nt: TGTGCCAGTAGTATCCGGGTTGAGGACAGCTATGGCTACACCTTC

v_call: TRBV5-6
d_call: TRBD1
clone_size: NA
j_call: TRBJ2-1
cdr3_aa: CASSLTGAGSYNEQFF
cdr3_nt: TGTGCCAGCAGCTTGACAGGGGCAGGGTCCTACAATGAGCAGTTCTTC

v_call: TRBV7-9
d_call: NA
clone_size: few
j_call: TRBJ1-1
cdr3_aa: CASSTPNTEAFF
cdr3_nt: TGTGCCAGCAGCACCCCCAACACTGAAGCTTTCTTT

v_call: TRBV28
d_call: NA
clone_size: NA
j_call: TRBJ1-6
cdr3_aa: CASRPAGDNNSPLHF
cdr3_nt: TGTGCCAGCAGACCCGCAGGAGACAATAATTCACCCCTCCACTTT

v_call: TRBV4-1
d_call: NA
clone_size: many
j_call: TRBJ1-1
cdr3_aa: CASSQDRDGSKAFF
cdr3_nt: TGCGCCAGCAGCCAAGACCGGGACGGCTCTAAAGCTTTCTTT

v_call: TRBV30
d_call: NA
clone_size: NA
j_call: TRBJ1-4
cdr3_aa: CAWAGLRRGEKLFF
cdr3_nt: TGTGCCTGGGCGGGACTCAGAAGAGGGGAAAAACTGTTTTTT

v_call: TRBV6-5
d_call: NA
clone_size: NA
j_call: TRBJ2-7
cdr3_aa: CASGKAGVLYEQYF
cdr3_nt: TGTGCCAGCGGGAAAGCGGGTGTCCTCTACGAGCAGTACTTC

v_call: TRBV28
d_call: NA
clone_size: NA
j_call: TRBJ2-1
cdr3_aa: CASSLTGVSDEQFF
cdr3_nt: TGTGCCAGCAGTTTAACGGGAGTAAGCGATGAGCAGTTCTTC

v_call: TRBV15
d_call: TRBD1
clone_size: many
j_call: TRBJ1-2
cdr3_aa: CATSRDRVNYGYTF
cdr3_nt: TGTGCCACCAGCCGGGACAGGGTCAACTATGGCTACACCTTC

v_call: TRBV6-1
d_call: TRBD1
clone_size: NA
j_call: TRBJ2-5
cdr3_aa: CASSPGTGILETQYF
cdr3_nt: TGTGCCAGCAGTCCCGGGACAGGGATTCTGGAGACCCAGTACTTC

v_call: TRBV5-4
d_call: TRBD1
clone_size: few
j_call: TRBJ2-7
cdr3_aa: CASSWDRVYEQYF
cdr3_nt: TGTGCCAGCAGCTGGGACAGGGTCTACGAGCAGTACTTC

v_call: TRBV7-4
d_call: TRBD1
clone_size: NA
j_call: TRBJ1-2
cdr3_aa: CASSTWTGLDYGYTF
cdr3_nt: TGTGCCAGCAGTACCTGGACAGGGCTCGACTATGGCTACACCTTC

v_call: TRBV28
d_call: TRBD1
clone_size: NA
j_call: TRBJ2-7
cdr3_aa: CASKPQGYEQYF
cdr3_nt: TGTGCCAGCAAACCACAGGGGTACGAGCAGTACTTC

v_call: TRBV28
d_call: NA
clone_size: NA
j_call: TRBJ2-1
cdr3_aa: CASSLPSYNEQFF
cdr3_nt: TGTGCCAGCAGTTTGCCATCCTACAATGAGCAGTTCTTC

v_call: TRBV9
d_call: TRBD2
clone_size: NA
j_call: TRBJ2-1
cdr3_aa: CASSVGGLAYNEQFF
cdr3_nt: TGTGCCAGCAGCGTAGGGGGACTAGCCTACAATGAGCAGTTCTTC

v_call: TRBV6-6
d_call: TRBD2
clone_size: NA
j_call: TRBJ2-3
cdr3_aa: CASTGLAGGSTDTQYF
cdr3_nt: TGTGCCAGCACCGGTCTAGCGGGAGGGTCCACAGATACGCAGTATTTT

v_call: TRBV18
d_call: TRBD1
clone_size: NA
j_call: TRBJ1-2
cdr3_aa: CASSPQGQASSGYTF
cdr3_nt: TGTGCCAGCTCACCCCAGGGACAGGCCAGCAGTGGCTACACCTTC

v_call: TRBV29-1
d_call: TRBD2
clone_size: NA
j_call: TRBJ2-1
cdr3_aa: CSASSGVYNEQFF
cdr3_nt: TGCAGCGCCAGTAGCGGGGTCTACAATGAGCAGTTCTTC

v_call: TRBV18
d_call: TRBD1
clone_size: few
j_call: TRBJ2-7
cdr3_aa: CASSARAGTGLYEQYF
cdr3_nt: TGTGCCAGCTCAGCTCGCGCCGGGACAGGGCTCTACGAGCAGTACTTC

v_call: TRBV19
d_call: TRBD2
clone_size: once
j_call: TRBJ2-7
cdr3_aa: CASSTLAGGSYEQYF
cdr3_nt: TGTGCCAGTAGCACTCTAGCGGGGGGCTCCTACGAGCAGTACTTC

v_call: TRBV18
d_call: NA
clone_size: NA
j_call: TRBJ2-7
cdr3_aa: CASSPPMAYEQYF
cdr3_nt: TGTGCCAGCTCACCACCGATGGCCTACGAGCAGTACTTC

v_call: TRBV4-1
d_call: NA
clone_size: NA
j_call: TRBJ2-7
cdr3_aa: CASSQDTTYEQYF
cdr3_nt: TGCGCCAGCAGCCAAGATACTACCTACGAGCAGTACTTC

v_call: TRBV27
d_call: TRBD2
clone_size: NA
j_call: TRBJ2-1
cdr3_aa: CATMGGRALREQFF
cdr3_nt: TGTGCCACCATGGGCGGGAGGGCCTTACGGGAGCAGTTCTTC

v_call: TRBV6-6
d_call: NA
clone_size: NA
j_call: TRBJ2-1
cdr3_aa: CASNLQGWKNNEQFF
cdr3_nt: TGTGCCAGCAATTTACAGGGCTGGAAAAACAATGAGCAGTTCTTC

v_call: TRBV30
d_call: TRBD2
clone_size: few
j_call: TRBJ2-1
cdr3_aa: CAWRAGGPRNEQFF
cdr3_nt: TGTGCCTGGAGGGCGGGAGGGCCTAGGAATGAGCAGTTCTTC

v_call: TRBV10-3
d_call: NA
clone_size: NA
j_call: TRBJ1-4
cdr3_aa: CAIMAGLSEKLFF
cdr3_nt: TGTGCCATCATGGCAGGGCTGAGTGAAAAACTGTTTTTT

v_call: TRBV5-8
d_call: NA
clone_size: NA
j_call: TRBJ2-3
cdr3_aa: CARGRGRGSTDTQYF
cdr3_nt: TGTGCCCGAGGACGGGGCAGGGGATCCACAGATACGCAGTATTTT

v_call: TRBV7-2
d_call: TRBD2
clone_size: NA
j_call: TRBJ2-3
cdr3_aa: CASSRTSGASSTQYF
cdr3_nt: TGTGCCAGCAGCCGTACTAGCGGTGCGTCGAGTACGCAGTATTTT

v_call: TRBV5-1
d_call: NA
clone_size: NA
j_call: TRBJ2-2
cdr3_aa: CASSGGGPNTGELFF
cdr3_nt: TGCGCCAGCAGCGGCGGAGGACCCAACACCGGGGAGCTGTTTTTT

v_call: TRBV5-4
d_call: NA
clone_size: NA
j_call: TRBJ2-5
cdr3_aa: CASSLVVGETQYF
cdr3_nt: TGTGCCAGCAGCTTGGTAGTGGGTGAGACCCAGTACTTC

v_call: TRBV30
d_call: TRBD2
clone_size: NA
j_call: TRBJ2-7
cdr3_aa: CAWGTSGRAASYEQYF
cdr3_nt: TGTGCCTGGGGGACTAGCGGGAGGGCCGCCTCCTACGAGCAGTACTTC

v_call: TRBV10-3
d_call: NA
clone_size: NA
j_call: TRBJ1-1
cdr3_aa: CAIKEFANTEAFF
cdr3_nt: TGTGCCATCAAAGAGTTTGCGAACACTGAAGCTTTCTTT